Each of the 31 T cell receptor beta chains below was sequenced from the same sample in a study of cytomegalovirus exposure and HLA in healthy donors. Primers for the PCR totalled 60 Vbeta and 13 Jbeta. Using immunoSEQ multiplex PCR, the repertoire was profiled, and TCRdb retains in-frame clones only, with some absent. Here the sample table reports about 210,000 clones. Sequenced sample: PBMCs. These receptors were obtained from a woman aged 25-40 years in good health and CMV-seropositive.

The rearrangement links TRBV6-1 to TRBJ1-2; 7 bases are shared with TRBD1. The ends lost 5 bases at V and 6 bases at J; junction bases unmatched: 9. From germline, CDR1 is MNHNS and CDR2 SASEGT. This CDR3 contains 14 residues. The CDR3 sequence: CASSPLQGRNGYTF. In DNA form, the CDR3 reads TGTGCCAGCAGTCCTCTACAGGGGAGGAATGGCTACACCTTC.

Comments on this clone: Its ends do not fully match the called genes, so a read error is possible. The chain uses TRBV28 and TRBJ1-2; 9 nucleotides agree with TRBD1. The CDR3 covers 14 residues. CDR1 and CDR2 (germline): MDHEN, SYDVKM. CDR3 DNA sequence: TGTGCCAGCAGTTTTCGACTGGGACAGGGTAAACCCATCTTC. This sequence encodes CASSFRLGQGKPIF.

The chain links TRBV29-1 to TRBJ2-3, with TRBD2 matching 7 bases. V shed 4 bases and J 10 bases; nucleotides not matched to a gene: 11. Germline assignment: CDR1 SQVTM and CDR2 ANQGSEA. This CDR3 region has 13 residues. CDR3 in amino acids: CSVVGRGGEAQYF. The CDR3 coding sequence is TGCAGCGTTGTCGGGCGGGGAGGGGAGGCGCAGTATTTT.

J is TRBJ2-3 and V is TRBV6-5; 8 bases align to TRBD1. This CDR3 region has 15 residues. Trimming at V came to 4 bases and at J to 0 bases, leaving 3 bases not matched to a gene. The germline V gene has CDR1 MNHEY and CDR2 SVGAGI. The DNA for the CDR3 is TGTGCCAGCAGTTTGACAGGGGCTAGCACAGATACGCAGTATTTT. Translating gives CASSLTGASTDTQYF.

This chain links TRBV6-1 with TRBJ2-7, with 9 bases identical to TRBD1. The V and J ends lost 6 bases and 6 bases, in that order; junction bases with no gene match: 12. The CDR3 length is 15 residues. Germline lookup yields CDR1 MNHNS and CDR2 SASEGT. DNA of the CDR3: TGTGCCAGCAGAGACCCGGGACAGGGCAGCCCCGAGCAGTACTTC. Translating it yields CASRDPGQGSPEQYF.

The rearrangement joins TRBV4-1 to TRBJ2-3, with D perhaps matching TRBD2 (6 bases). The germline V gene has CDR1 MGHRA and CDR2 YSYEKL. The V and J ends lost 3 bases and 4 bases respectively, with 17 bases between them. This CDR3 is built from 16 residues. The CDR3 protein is CASSQVTRVLADTQYF. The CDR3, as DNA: TGCGCCAGCAGCCAGGTGACTAGGGTGCTGGCAGATACGCAGTATTTT.

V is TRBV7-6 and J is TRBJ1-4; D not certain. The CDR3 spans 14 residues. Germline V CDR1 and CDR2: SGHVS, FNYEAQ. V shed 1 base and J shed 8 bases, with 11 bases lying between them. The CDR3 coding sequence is TGTGCCAGCAGCTTAGAGAGGGTTGGGGAAAAACTGTTTTTT. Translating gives CASSLERVGEKLFF.

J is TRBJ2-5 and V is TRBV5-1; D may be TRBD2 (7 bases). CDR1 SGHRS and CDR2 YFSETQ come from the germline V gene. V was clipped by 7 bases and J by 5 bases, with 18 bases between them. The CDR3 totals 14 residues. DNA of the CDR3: TGCGCCAGCCCCGAGGGGGGGGTGGTGGAGACCCAGTACTTC. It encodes CASPEGGVVETQYF. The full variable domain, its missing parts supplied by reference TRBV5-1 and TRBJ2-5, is KAGVTQTPRYLIKTRGQQVTLSCSPISGHRSVSWYQQTPGQGLQFLFEYFSETQRNKGNFPGRFSGRQFSNSRSEMNVSTLELGDSALYLCASPEGGVVETQYFGPGTRLLVL.

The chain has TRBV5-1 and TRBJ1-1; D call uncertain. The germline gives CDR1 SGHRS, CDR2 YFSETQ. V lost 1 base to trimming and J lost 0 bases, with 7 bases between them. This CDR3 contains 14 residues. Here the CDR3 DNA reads TGCGCCAGCAGCTTGCAGAACATGAACACTGAAGCTTTCTTT. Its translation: CASSLQNMNTEAFF.

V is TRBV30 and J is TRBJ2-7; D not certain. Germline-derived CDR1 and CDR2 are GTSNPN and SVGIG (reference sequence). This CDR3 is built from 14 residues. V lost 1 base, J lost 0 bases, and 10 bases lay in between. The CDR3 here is CAWSEALFSYEQYF. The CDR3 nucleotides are TGTGCCTGGAGTGAGGCACTATTCTCCTACGAGCAGTACTTC.

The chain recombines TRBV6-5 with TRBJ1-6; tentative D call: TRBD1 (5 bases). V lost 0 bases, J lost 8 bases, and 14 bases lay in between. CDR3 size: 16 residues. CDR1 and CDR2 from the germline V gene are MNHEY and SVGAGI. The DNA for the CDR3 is TGTGCCAGCAGTTACTCGAGTAATGTGGGGCATTCACCCCTCCACTTT. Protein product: CASSYSSNVGHSPLHF.

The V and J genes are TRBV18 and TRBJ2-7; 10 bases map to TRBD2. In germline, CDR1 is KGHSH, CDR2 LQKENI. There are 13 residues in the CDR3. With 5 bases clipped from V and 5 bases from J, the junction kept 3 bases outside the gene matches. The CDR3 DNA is TGTGCCAGCTCAACGGGACTAGCGAACGAGCAGTACTTC. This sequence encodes CASSTGLANEQYF.

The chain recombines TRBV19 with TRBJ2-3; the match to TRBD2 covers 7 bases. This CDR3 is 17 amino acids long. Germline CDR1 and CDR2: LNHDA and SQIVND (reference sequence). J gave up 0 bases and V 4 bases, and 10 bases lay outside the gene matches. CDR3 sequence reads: CASSTPQTSPSTDTQYF. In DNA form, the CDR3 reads TGTGCCAGTAGTACACCCCAGACTAGCCCTAGCACAGATACGCAGTATTTT.

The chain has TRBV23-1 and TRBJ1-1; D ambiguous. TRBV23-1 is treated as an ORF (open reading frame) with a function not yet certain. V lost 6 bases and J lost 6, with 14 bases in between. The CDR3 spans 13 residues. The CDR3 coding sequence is TGCGCCAGCAGCCGGCGGGCGCGCGCTGAAGCTTTCTTT. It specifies CASSRRARAEAFF.

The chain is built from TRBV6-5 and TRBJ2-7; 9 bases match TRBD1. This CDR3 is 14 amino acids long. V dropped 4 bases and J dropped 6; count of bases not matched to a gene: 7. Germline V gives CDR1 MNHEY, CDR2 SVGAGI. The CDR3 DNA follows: TGTGCCAGCAGTTTCACGGGACAGGGCGTCGAGCAGTACTTC. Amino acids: CASSFTGQGVEQYF.

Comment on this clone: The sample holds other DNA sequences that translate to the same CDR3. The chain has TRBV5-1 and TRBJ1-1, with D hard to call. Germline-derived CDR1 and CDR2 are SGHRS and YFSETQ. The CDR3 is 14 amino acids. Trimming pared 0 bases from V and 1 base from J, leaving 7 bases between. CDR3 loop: CASSLGGGNTEAFF. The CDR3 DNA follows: TGCGCCAGCAGCTTGGGTGGAGGGAACACTGAAGCTTTCTTT.

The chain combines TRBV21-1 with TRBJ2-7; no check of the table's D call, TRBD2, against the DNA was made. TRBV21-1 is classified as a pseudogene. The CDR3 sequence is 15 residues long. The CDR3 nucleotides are TGTGCCAGCATCGACACCCTACTAGCGGACCACGAGCAGTACTTC. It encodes CASIDTLLADHEQYF.

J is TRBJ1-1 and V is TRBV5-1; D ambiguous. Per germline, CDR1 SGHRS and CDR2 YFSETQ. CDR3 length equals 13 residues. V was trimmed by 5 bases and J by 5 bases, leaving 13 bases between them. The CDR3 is CASSPDPGTEAFF. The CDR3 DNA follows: TGCGCCAGCAGTCCTGACCCGGGGACTGAAGCTTTCTTT.

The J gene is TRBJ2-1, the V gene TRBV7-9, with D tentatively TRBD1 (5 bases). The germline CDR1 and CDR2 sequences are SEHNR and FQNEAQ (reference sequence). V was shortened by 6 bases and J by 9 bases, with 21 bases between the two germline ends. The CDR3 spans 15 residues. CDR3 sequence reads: CASSLDGRGSSEQFF. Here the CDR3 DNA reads TGTGCCAGCAGTCTAGACGGAAGGGGCTCAAGTGAGCAGTTCTTC.

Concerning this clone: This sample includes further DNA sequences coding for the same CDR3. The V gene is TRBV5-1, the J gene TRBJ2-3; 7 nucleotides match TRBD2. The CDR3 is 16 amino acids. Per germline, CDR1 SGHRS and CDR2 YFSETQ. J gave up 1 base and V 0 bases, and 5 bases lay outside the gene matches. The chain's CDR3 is CASSLALAGGTDTQYF. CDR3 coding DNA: TGCGCCAGCAGCTTGGCCCTGGCGGGAGGCACAGATACGCAGTATTTT.

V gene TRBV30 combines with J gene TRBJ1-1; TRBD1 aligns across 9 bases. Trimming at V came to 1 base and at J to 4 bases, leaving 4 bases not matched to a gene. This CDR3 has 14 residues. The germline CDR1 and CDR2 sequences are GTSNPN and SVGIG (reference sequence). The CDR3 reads CAWSALTGGTEAFF. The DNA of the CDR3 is TGTGCCTGGAGTGCCCTGACAGGGGGCACTGAAGCTTTCTTT.

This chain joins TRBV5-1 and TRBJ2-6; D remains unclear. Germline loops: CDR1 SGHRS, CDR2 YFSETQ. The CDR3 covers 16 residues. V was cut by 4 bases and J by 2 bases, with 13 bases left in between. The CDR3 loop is CASSPPAGPGANVLTF. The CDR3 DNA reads TGCGCCAGCAGCCCCCCGGCAGGCCCTGGGGCCAACGTCCTGACTTTC.

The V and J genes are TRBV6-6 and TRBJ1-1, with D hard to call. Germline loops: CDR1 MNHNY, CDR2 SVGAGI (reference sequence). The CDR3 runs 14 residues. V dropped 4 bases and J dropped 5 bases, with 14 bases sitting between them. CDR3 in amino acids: CASSFLPSGTEAFF. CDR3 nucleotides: TGTGCCAGCAGTTTTCTCCCTTCGGGGACTGAAGCTTTCTTT.

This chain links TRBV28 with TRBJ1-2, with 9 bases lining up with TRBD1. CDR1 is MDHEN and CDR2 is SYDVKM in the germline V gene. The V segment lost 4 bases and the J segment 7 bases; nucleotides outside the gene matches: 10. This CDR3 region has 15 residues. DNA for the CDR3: TGTGCCAGCAGTTCCAAACAGGGGGCGTTCTCTGGCTACACCTTC. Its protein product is CASSSKQGAFSGYTF.

The CDR3 sequence: CSAWDSQETQYF. The CDR3 DNA follows: TGCAGCGCTTGGGACAGCCAAGAGACCCAGTACTTC. The V and J genes are TRBV29-1 and TRBJ2-5; TRBD1 matches 7 bases. Germline assignment: CDR1 SQVTM and CDR2 ANQGSEA. With V trimmed by 7 bases and J by 1 base, 3 bases remained unmatched. This CDR3 spans 12 amino acids.

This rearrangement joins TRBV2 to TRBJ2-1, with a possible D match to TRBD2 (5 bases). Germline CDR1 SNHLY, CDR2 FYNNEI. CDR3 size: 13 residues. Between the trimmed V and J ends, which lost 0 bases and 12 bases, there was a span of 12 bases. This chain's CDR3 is CASSEASQRLQFF. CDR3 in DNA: TGTGCCAGCAGTGAAGCTTCCCAGCGGTTGCAGTTCTTC.

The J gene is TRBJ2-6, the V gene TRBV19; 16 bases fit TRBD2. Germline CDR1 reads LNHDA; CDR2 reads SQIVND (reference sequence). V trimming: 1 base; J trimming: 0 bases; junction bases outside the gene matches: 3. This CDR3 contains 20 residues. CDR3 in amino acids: CASSIAGTSGGVSGANVLTF. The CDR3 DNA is TGTGCCAGTAGTATAGCCGGGACTAGCGGGGGGGTCTCTGGGGCCAACGTCCTGACTTTC. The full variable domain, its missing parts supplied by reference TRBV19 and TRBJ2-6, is DGGITQSPKYLFRKEGQNVTLSCEQNLNHDAMYWYRQDPGQGLRLIYYSQIVNDFQKGDIAEGYSVSREKKESFPLTVTSAQKNPTAFYLCASSIAGTSGGVSGANVLTFGAGSRLTVL.

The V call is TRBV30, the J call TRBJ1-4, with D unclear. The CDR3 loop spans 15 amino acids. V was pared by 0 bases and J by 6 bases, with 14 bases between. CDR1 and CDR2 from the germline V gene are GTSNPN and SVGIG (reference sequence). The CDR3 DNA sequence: TGTGCCTGGAGTGTAATCGGGAGAGAATATGAAAAACTGTTTTTT. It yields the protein CAWSVIGREYEKLFF.

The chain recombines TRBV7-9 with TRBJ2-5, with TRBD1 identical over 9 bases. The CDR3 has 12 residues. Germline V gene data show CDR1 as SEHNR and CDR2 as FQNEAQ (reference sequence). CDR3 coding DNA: TGTGCAAGTCGGGACAGGGCAGAAGACCAGTACTTC. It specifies CASRDRAEDQYF.

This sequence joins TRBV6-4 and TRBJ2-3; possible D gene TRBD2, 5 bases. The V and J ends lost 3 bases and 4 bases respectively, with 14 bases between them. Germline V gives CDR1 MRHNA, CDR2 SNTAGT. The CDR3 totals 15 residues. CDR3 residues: CASSEVGIASDTQYF. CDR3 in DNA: TGTGCCAGCAGTGAAGTTGGAATAGCGTCAGATACGCAGTATTTT.

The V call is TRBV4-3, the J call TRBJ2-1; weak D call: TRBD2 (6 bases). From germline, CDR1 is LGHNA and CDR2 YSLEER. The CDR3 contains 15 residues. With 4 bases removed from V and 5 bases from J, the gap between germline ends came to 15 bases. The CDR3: CASSPGGRGDNEQFF. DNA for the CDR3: TGCGCCAGCAGCCCCGGGGGTCGCGGGGACAATGAGCAGTTCTTC.